This TCR beta chain was sequenced during a study of cytomegalovirus exposure and HLA in healthy donors. The germline CDR1 and CDR2 sequences are KGHSH and LQKENI. CDR3 length equals 17 residues. V dropped 6 bases and J dropped 3; count of bases not matched to a gene: 10. The PCR contained 60 Vbeta and 13 Jbeta primers. The table came from immunoSEQ multiplex PCR; TCRdb's copy has only in-frame clones and leaves some out. The repertoire holds 150,000 to 200,000 clones, with around four fifths as singletons. The sequencing sample was made of PBMCs. The clonotype was recovered from a woman in her 40s in good health and CMV-seronegative. The chain couples TRBV18 to TRBJ2-3; 12 bases agree with TRBD2. The CDR3 protein is CASSQTLAGGGTDTQYF. CDR3 bases: TGTGCCAGCTCTCAGACACTAGCGGGAGGTGGTACAGATACGCAGTATTTT.